Described below is a single TCR beta chain sequence and its context. No cognate antigen has been identified for it. Per-nucleotide qualities are absent, and no much larger clonotype sits a single base away. In Seattle, one collaborating source enrolled patients while the infection was active and tracked those patients longitudinally over the course of disease. Whole blood was collected in K2EDTA tubes by collaborating institutions according to the institutions' own protocols. For TCRbeta analysis, collaborators shipped samples as frozen whole blood, isolated PBMCs, or DNA extracted from either of those sample types. This entry comes from a study of blood T cell repertoires in COVID-19 (dated by TCRdb to about 2020). Broadly, across the study: Samples covering the acute and convalescent phases of COVID-19 were provided by collaborators in the United States, Italy and Spain. Samples came from the ongoing ImmuneRACE study (first 160 participants) plus 1,254 subjects from 6 global collaborators. The material from the prospective study consisted of cDNA or gDNA derived from T cells, B-cell-depleted T cells, or PBMCs. The repertoires were released in a freely available public database meant as a resource for research on the immune response to SARS-CoV-2. The sample metadata nearly always contained a de-identified subject ID, COVID-19 status, age in years and sex. Subjects who had been exposed to COVID-19, were actively infected with it, or had recovered from it provided the deeply sampled blood TCRbeta repertoires that made up the dataset. Where available, HLA class I and class II types were obtained from metadata supplied by the sample provider rather than from assay-based typing.

V is shortened by 4 bases, J by 2 bases, and the region joining them spans 5 bases. From cysteine to phenylalanine, the CDR3 is 12 amino acids long. Only the CDR3 region is kept as DNA, spanning 36 bases read in frame from base 1. CDR1 SGHDN and CDR2 FVKESK were looked up in the germline V gene. Summary of the overall study and its limitations: How much clinical and demographic metadata was included differed by source and by participant, and the metadata was provided uncurated.

TCRbeta CDR3 regions were amplified from genomic DNA using the immunoSEQ Assay, a bias-controlled multiplex PCR. The published analysis was carried out like this. Within the assay, amplification of reference gene primers was used to estimate how many nucleated cells each sample contained. To quantify the absolute abundance of each unique TCRbeta CDR3 rearrangement, sequence reads were collapsed and filtered. For each sample, productive Simpson clonality was calculated as the square root of Simpson's diversity index across productive rearrangements. This immuneACCESS table, as held by TCRdb, lists in-frame sequences with V and J called but not all clones. Of the missing ones, under half trace to an unresolved V gene in checked studies; the others have no known cause. The V and J calls and clone size are taken from that table; D and trimming were inferred from the DNA. Recorded for this sample are about 100,000 clones; around 81% of them occurred a single time. The ten largest clones add up to under 5% of the sample.

The sequence was obtained from a man of 80 years or more with COVID-19, enrolled during active disease. Sequencing input: peripheral blood. Rearrangement joined TRBV14 to TRBJ1-2, with an unclear D gene assignment. The CDR3 protein is CASSPGNYGYTF. The bases are TGTGCCAGCAGCCCGGGGAACTATGGCTACACCTTC.